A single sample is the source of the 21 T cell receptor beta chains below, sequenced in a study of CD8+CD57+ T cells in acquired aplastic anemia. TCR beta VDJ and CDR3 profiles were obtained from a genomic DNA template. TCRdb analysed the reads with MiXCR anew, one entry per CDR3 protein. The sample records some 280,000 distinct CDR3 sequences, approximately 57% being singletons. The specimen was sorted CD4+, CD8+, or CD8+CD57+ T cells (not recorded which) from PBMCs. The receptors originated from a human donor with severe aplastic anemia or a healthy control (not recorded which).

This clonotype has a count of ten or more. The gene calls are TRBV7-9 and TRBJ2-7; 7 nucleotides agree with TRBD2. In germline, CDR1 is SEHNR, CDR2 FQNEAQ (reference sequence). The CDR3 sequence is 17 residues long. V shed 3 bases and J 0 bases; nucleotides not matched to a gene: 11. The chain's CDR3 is CASSFPRPGLTSYEQYF. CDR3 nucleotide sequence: TGTGCCAGCAGCTTTCCCCGCCCGGGACTAACCTCCTACGAGCAGTACTTC.

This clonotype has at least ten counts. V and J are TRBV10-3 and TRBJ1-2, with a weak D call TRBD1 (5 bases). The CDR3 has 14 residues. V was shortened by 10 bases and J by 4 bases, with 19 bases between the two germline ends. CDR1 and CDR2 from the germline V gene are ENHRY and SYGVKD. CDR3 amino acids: CATATAGGIYGYTF. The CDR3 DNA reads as TGTGCCACCGCGACAGCCGGGGGTATCTATGGCTACACCTTC.

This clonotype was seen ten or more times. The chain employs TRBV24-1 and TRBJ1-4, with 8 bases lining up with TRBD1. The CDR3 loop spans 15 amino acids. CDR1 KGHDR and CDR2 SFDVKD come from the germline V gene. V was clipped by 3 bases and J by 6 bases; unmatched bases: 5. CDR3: CATSDPGQGDEKLFF. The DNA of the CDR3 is TGTGCCACCAGTGATCCAGGACAGGGAGATGAAAAACTGTTTTTT.

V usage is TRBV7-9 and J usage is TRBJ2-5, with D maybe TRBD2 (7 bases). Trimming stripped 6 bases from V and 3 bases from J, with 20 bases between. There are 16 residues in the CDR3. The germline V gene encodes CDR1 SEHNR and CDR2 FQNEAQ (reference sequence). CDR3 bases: TGTGCCAGCAGACCTACCGACGGGGGGCCAGAAGAGACCCAGTACTTC. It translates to CASRPTDGGPEETQYF.

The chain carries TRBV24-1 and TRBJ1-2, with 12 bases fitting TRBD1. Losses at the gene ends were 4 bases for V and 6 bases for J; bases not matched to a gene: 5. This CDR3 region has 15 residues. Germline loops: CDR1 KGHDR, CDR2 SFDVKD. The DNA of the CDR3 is TGTGCCACCAGTGAAGGGACAGGGGGCGTTGATGGCTACACCTTC. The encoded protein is CATSEGTGGVDGYTF.

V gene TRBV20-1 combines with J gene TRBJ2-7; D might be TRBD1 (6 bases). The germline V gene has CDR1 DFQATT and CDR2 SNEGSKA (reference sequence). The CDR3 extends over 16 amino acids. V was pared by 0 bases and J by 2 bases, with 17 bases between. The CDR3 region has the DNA TGCAGTGCTAGAGATCATGGGGGCCCGGCAACCTACGAGCAGTACTTC. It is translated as CSARDHGGPATYEQYF.

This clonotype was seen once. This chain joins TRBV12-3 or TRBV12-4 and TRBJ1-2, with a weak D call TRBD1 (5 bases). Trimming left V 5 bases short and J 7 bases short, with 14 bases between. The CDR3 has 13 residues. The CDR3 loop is CASSKTGPGGYTF. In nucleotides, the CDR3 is TGTGCCAGCAGTAAAACAGGTCCTGGTGGCTACACCTTC.

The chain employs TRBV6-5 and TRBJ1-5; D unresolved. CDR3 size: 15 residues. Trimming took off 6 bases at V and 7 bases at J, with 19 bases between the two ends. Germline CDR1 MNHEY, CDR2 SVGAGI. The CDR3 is CASSIHGLTGQPQHF. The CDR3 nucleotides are TGTGCCAGCAGCATACATGGACTAACGGGACAGCCCCAGCATTTT.

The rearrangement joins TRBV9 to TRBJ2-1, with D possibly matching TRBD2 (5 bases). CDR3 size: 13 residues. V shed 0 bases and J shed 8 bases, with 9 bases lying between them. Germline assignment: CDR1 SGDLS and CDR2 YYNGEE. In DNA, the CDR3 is TGTGCCAGCAGCGTAGTAACCGGGGATGAGCAGTTCTTC. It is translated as CASSVVTGDEQFF.

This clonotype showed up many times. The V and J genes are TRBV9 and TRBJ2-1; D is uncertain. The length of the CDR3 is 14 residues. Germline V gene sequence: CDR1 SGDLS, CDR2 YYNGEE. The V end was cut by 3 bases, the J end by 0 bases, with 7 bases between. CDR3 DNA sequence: TGTGCCAGCAGCGGGGTGACCTCCTACAATGAGCAGTTCTTC. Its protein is CASSGVTSYNEQFF.

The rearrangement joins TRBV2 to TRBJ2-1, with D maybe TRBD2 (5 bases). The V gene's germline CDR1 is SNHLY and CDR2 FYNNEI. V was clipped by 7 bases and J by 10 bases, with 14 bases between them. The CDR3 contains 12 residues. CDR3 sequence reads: CASMAARREQFF. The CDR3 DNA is TGTGCCAGCATGGCCGCCAGGAGGGAGCAGTTCTTC.

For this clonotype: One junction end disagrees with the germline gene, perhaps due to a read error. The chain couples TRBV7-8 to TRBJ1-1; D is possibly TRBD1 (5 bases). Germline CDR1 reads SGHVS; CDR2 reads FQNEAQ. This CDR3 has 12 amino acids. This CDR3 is CASSPPGTGAFF. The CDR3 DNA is TGTGCCAGCAGCCCGCCTGGGACTGGAGCTTTCTTT.

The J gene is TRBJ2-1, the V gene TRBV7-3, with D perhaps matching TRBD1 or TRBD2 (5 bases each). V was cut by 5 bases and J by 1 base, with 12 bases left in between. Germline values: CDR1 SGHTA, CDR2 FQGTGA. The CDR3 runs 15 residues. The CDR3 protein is CASSTPGLSYNEQFF. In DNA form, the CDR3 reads TGTGCCAGCAGCACCCCGGGGCTATCCTACAATGAGCAGTTCTTC.

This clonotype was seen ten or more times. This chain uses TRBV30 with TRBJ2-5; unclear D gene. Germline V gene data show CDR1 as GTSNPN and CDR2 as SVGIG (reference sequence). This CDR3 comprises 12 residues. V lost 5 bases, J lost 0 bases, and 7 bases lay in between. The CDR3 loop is CAWQGYQETQYF. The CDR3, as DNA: TGTGCCTGGCAAGGGTACCAAGAGACCCAGTACTTC.

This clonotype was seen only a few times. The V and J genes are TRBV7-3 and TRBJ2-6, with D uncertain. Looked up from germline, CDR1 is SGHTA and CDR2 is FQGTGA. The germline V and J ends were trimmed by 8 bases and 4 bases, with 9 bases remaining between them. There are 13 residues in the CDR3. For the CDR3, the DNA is TGTGCCAGCTCTCTCGGGGGGGCCAACGTCCTGACTTTC. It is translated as CASSLGGANVLTF.

The CDR3 coding sequence is TGCAGTGCTAGTTACAAATTTAAGCAAGAGACCCAGTACTTC. Amino acid sequence: CSASYKFKQETQYF. The chain employs TRBV20-1 and TRBJ2-5; D unresolved. Germline CDR1 DFQATT, CDR2 SNEGSKA (reference sequence). The CDR3 contains 14 residues. Trimming cost V 3 bases and J 2 bases, with 13 bases left between them.

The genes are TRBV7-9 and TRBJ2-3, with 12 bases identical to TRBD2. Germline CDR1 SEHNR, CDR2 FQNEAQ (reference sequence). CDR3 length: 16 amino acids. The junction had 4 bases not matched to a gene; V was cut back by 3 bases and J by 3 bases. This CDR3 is CASSFRLAGDTDTQYF. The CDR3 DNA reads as TGTGCCAGCAGCTTCCGACTAGCGGGAGATACAGATACGCAGTATTTT.

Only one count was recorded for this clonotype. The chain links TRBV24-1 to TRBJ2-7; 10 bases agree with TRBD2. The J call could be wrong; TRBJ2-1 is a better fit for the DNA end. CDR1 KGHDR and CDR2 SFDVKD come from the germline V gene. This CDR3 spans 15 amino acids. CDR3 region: CATSSGAGGPREQFF. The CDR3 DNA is TGTGCCACCAGCTCGGGAGCGGGAGGGCCCCGGGAGCAGTTCTTC.

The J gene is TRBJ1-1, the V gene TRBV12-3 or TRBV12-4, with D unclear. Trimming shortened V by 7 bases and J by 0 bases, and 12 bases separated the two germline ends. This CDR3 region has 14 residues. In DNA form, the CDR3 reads TGTGCCAGCACCGGGCAGCTCATGAACACTGAAGCTTTCTTT. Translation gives CASTGQLMNTEAFF.

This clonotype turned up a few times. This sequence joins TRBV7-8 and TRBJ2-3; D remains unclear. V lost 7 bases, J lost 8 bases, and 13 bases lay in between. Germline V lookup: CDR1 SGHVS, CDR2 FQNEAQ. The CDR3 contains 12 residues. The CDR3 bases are TGTGCCAGCACCGAACTCTTGGGTACGCAGTATTTT. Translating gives CASTELLGTQYF.

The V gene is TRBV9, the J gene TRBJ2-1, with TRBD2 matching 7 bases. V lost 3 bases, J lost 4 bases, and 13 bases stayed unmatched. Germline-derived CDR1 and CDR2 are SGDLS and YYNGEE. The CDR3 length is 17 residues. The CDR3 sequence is CASSGAGPGSIYNEQFF. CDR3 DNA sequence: TGTGCCAGCAGCGGAGCGGGACCCGGATCGATTTACAATGAGCAGTTCTTC.